What follows describes a single T cell receptor beta chain. Its specificity is unknown. At one of its ends the junction is not consistent with the germline gene, which may arise from a read error. This sample stems from a study of cytomegalovirus exposure and HLA in healthy donors. 60 Vbeta and 13 Jbeta primers were used in PCR. Assay used: immunoSEQ multiplex PCR; TCRdb lists only in-frame clones, some missing. This repertoire shows about 88,000 clones, about nine tenths found once; its top ten account for around 2.3%. Per germline, CDR1 MDHEN and CDR2 SYDVKM. This CDR3 contains 11 residues. The study's findings and limits: In vitro work confirmed that a few CMV-associated chains recognize CMV antigens. Indistinguishability led to the exclusion of some V segments, TRBV6-2 and TRBV6-3 included. Earlier analysis looked at TCR beta V segments, and most were productive about 87% or about 30% of the time.

The sequenced material came from PBMCs. The receptor's source is a man aged 18-30 years in good health and CMV-seronegative. The chain uses TRBV28 and TRBJ2-7; D unresolved. The CDR3 DNA sequence: TGTGCCAGCAGTTTAGATCGGGTTACCTTTTTC. Its translation is CASSLDRVTFF.